The 15 T cell receptor beta chains below all came from one sample that was sequenced in a study of shared clonotypes between healthy human individuals. Sequencing was performed with immunoSEQ multiplex PCR; in TCRdb, only in-frame clones are kept and a portion is missing. Among around 180,000 clones listed, over 85% were seen once. The sequenced sample consisted of naive CD4+ T cells sorted from blood. Stated subset: CD45RA+ positively selected. Source of these receptors: a woman younger than 45 in good health.

This clone was seen just once. V and J are TRBV28 and TRBJ1-2; a weak D match, TRBD1 (6 bases). The CDR3 runs 14 residues. Germline V gene sequence: CDR1 MDHEN, CDR2 SYDVKM. Between the trimmed V and J ends, which lost 1 base and 7 bases, there was a span of 13 bases. The CDR3: CASSLYLGAGGYTF. The CDR3 DNA reads as TGTGCCAGCAGTTTATATCTGGGGGCAGGTGGCTACACCTTC.

There are a few counts of this clone. V usage is TRBV28 and J usage is TRBJ1-5, with unresolved D. The CDR3 spans 13 residues. V lost 7 bases to trimming and J lost 3 bases, with 10 bases between them. CDR1 and CDR2 (germline): MDHEN, SYDVKM. The CDR3: CASKGSPNQPQHF. For the CDR3, the DNA is TGTGCCAGCAAAGGAAGTCCCAATCAGCCCCAGCATTTT. Looking up the rest from reference TRBV28 and TRBJ1-5 gives the full variable domain: DVKVTQSSRYLVKRTGEKVFLECVQDMDHENMFWYRQDPGLGLRLIYFSYDVKMKEKGDIPEGYSVSREKKERFSLILESASTNQTSMYLCASKGSPNQPQHFGDGTRLSIL.

The V call is TRBV9, the J call TRBJ2-7; 14 positions match TRBD2. The CDR3 runs 18 residues. CDR1 SGDLS and CDR2 YYNGEE come from the germline V gene. V lost 3 bases and J lost 0; bases outside the gene matches: 8. This chain's CDR3 is CASSEGTSGSRISYEQYF. The CDR3 coding sequence is TGTGCCAGCAGCGAGGGGACTAGCGGGAGCCGTATCTCCTACGAGCAGTACTTC.

The V and J genes are TRBV19 and TRBJ2-3; D is uncertain. This CDR3 spans 15 amino acids. The V and J ends lost 3 bases and 1 base respectively, with 11 bases between them. Germline CDR1 reads LNHDA; CDR2 reads SQIVND (reference sequence). CDR3 amino acids: CASSIFITGTDTQYF. For the CDR3, the DNA is TGTGCCAGTAGTATTTTTATTACCGGCACAGATACGCAGTATTTT.

The chain couples TRBV25-1 to TRBJ2-7, with 9 bases that match TRBD2. The CDR3 totals 14 residues. Germline CDR1 is MGHDK and CDR2 is SYGVNS. V shed 4 bases and J 3 bases; nucleotides not matched to a gene: 4. The CDR3 region is CASSGSGRNYEQYF. In DNA form, the CDR3 reads TGTGCCAGCAGTGGTAGCGGGAGAAACTACGAGCAGTACTTC.

The chain couples TRBV28 to TRBJ2-6, with 8 bases fitting TRBD1. Germline CDR1 MDHEN, CDR2 SYDVKM. Germline trimming cut 4 bases from V and 2 bases from J; bases unmatched to any gene: 4. The CDR3 is 16 amino acids. The CDR3 spells CASSSQGAAGANVLTF. CDR3 nucleotide sequence: TGTGCCAGCAGTTCTCAGGGGGCAGCTGGGGCCAACGTCCTGACTTTC.

The chain links TRBV28 to TRBJ1-4; D is ambiguous. Germline values: CDR1 MDHEN, CDR2 SYDVKM. This CDR3 is 14 amino acids long. V was trimmed by 3 bases and J by 1 base, leaving 6 bases between them. This chain's CDR3 is CASSLEGTNEKLFF. The CDR3 coding sequence is TGTGCCAGCAGTTTGGAGGGAACTAATGAAAAACTGTTTTTT.

This clone was seen a single time. The rearrangement uses TRBV7-9 and TRBJ2-5, with D possibly being TRBD2 (6 bases). The DNA matches TRBJ2-7 better at its end, which makes the J call doubtful. Per the germline V gene, CDR1 is SEHNR and CDR2 is FQNEAQ (reference sequence). The CDR3 is 14 amino acids. This chain's CDR3 is CASSFSGRRYEQYF. CDR3 in DNA: TGTGCCAGCAGCTTTTCCGGGAGACGCTACGAGCAGTACTTC.

V gene TRBV5-1 combines with J gene TRBJ1-6; D is unresolved. The CDR3 length is 14 residues. Trimming shortened V by 4 bases and J by 4 bases, and 9 bases separated the two germline ends. The germline V gene has CDR1 SGHRS and CDR2 YFSETQ. The CDR3 loop reads CASSLERYNSPLHF. Written as DNA, the CDR3 is TGCGCCAGCAGCCTGGAACGGTATAATTCACCCCTCCACTTT.

The chain uses TRBV29-1 and TRBJ1-1; D may be TRBD1 (6 bases). This CDR3 has 13 amino acids. The germline V gene encodes CDR1 SQVTM and CDR2 ANQGSEA. Trimming left V 3 bases short and J 2 bases short, with 10 bases between. In nucleotides, the CDR3 is TGCAGCGTTGATTGGACAGAAAACACTGAAGCTTTCTTT. It encodes CSVDWTENTEAFF. The whole variable domain, remainder taken from reference TRBV29-1 and TRBJ1-1, is SAVISQKPSRDICQRGTSLTIQCQVDSQVTMMFWYRQQPGQSLTLIATANQGSEATYESGFVIDKFPISRPNLTFSTLTVSNMSPEDSSIYLCSVDWTENTEAFFGQGTRLTVV.

This chain links TRBV7-9 with TRBJ1-3; unclear D gene. This CDR3 comprises 15 residues. V lost 2 bases and J lost 0, with 8 bases in between. From germline, CDR1 is SEHNR and CDR2 FQNEAQ (reference sequence). For the CDR3, the DNA is TGTGCCAGCAGCTTATCGCTGAGCTCTGGAAACACCATATATTTT. Translating it yields CASSLSLSSGNTIYF.

The CDR3 is CASSTSGRSYEQYF. The CDR3 DNA follows: TGTGCCAGCAGTACCTCCGGGAGAAGCTACGAGCAGTACTTC. The V gene is TRBV27, the J gene TRBJ2-7; maybe TRBD2 (6 bases). The V end was cut by 5 bases, the J end by 3 bases, with 14 bases between. The germline V gene encodes CDR1 MNHEY and CDR2 SMNVEV (reference sequence). There are 14 residues in the CDR3.

This chain connects TRBV5-1 to TRBJ1-1; D possibly corresponds to TRBD1 (6 bases). Trimming stripped 4 bases from V and 2 bases from J, with 9 bases between. CDR1 and CDR2 (germline): SGHRS, YFSETQ. This CDR3 is 13 amino acids long. In DNA form, the CDR3 reads TGCGCCAGCAGCCAACAGGGAAACACTGAAGCTTTCTTT. Translating gives CASSQQGNTEAFF.

The CDR3 nucleotides are TGCGCCAGCAGCTACAGTGGAGGGGGAAGGAACGAGCAGTACTTC. Amino acid sequence: CASSYSGGGRNEQYF. The genes are TRBV5-1 and TRBJ2-7; perhaps D is TRBD1 or TRBD2 (6 bases each). This CDR3 contains 15 residues. Germline V gives CDR1 SGHRS, CDR2 YFSETQ. Trimming took 3 bases from V and 5 from J, leaving 18 bases between them.

As to this clone: The identical CDR3 is also encoded by other nucleotide sequences in the sample. The chain employs TRBV18 and TRBJ1-1; TRBD1 matches 9 bases. Germline V gives CDR1 KGHSH, CDR2 LQKENI. This CDR3 comprises 13 residues. After removal of 6 bases from V and 3 bases from J, the junction contained 2 bases not matched to a gene. The CDR3 protein is CASSRQGDTEAFF. The DNA for the CDR3 is TGTGCCAGCTCCCGACAGGGGGACACTGAAGCTTTCTTT.